This T cell receptor beta chain was retrieved from a study of T cell responses to AZD1222 COVID-19 vaccine. V dropped 3 bases and J dropped 8 bases, with 22 bases sitting between them. The CDR3 sequence is 16 residues long. From germline, CDR1 is SGHTA and CDR2 FQGNSA. Profiling relied on immunoSEQ multiplex PCR, and the TCRdb table lists in-frame clones only, not all of them. The table records around 150,000 clones, around nine tenths of them present only once. The sequence was obtained from an adult in good health. The rearrangement uses TRBV7-2 and TRBJ1-2; TRBD1 might be the D (6 bases). The input for sequencing was peripheral blood, taken on day 0 of AZD1222 vaccination. The CDR3 loop is CASSFITTGTQRGYTF. In DNA, the CDR3 is TGTGCCAGCAGCTTTATTACCACAGGGACCCAGAGAGGCTACACCTTC.